Each of the 32 T cell receptor beta chains below was sequenced from the same sample in a study of T cells in Graves' hyperthyroidism and ophthalmopathy. Amplified TCR beta CDR3 regions derived from RNA transcripts. The HTBI primer set served for first-round RT-PCR of the TCR CDR3. One entry per CDR3 protein, called by TCRdb with MiXCR from the multiplex PCR reads. The sample consists of 600,000 to 650,000 distinct CDR3 sequences, less than 25% of them appearing once. The sequencing input was blood. All receptors come from a man younger than 40 with Graves' ophthalmopathy.

This clonotype was observed a handful of times. The chain carries TRBV5-6 and TRBJ1-2; a possible D gene is TRBD1 (5 bases). The CDR3 runs 15 residues. V dropped 0 bases and J dropped 5 bases, with 14 bases sitting between them. The germline V gene encodes CDR1 SGHDT and CDR2 YYEEEE. The CDR3 nucleotides read TGTGCCAGCAGCTTGGAGGGACGGAAGAATTATGGCTACACCTTC. Encoded protein: CASSLEGRKNYGYTF.

This chain links TRBV28 with TRBJ1-2, with D possibly matching TRBD1 (6 bases). CDR3 size: 15 residues. V was pared by 2 bases and J by 5 bases, with 15 bases between. Germline V gene sequence: CDR1 MDHEN, CDR2 SYDVKM. CDR3 DNA: TGTGCCAGCAGTTTAGGGGTCCGGGGGCCTTATGGCTACACCTTC. This gives the protein CASSLGVRGPYGYTF.

In this sample, this clonotype turned up many times. The rearrangement joins TRBV18 to TRBJ1-4, with D possibly being TRBD1 (6 bases). Trimming pared 3 bases from V and 3 bases from J, leaving 11 bases between. Germline V CDR1 and CDR2: KGHSH, LQKENI. This CDR3 spans 15 amino acids. Written as DNA, the CDR3 is TGTGCCAGCTCACCTGGGAAGGGGGCTAATGAAAAACTGTTTTTT. This sequence encodes CASSPGKGANEKLFF.

This clonotype appeared a few times. For the CDR3, the DNA is TGTGCCAGCAGCACCGAAGGGGGGGGAAATTCACCCCTCCACTTT. Translating it yields CASSTEGGGNSPLHF. The V gene is TRBV7-3, the J gene TRBJ1-6; D is perhaps TRBD1 (6 bases). The germline V gene has CDR1 SGHTA and CDR2 FQGTGA. Trimming cost V 5 bases and J 7 bases, with 15 bases left between them. CDR3 size: 15 residues.

CDR3 nucleotides: TGTGCCAGCAGTTTTGATGGGCCGACTGAAGCTTTCTTT. It is translated as CASSFDGPTEAFF. The rearrangement joins TRBV28 to TRBJ1-1, with D hard to call. The CDR3 totals 13 residues. Trimming cost V 3 bases and J 5 bases, with 10 bases left between them. Germline V gene lookup returns CDR1 MDHEN and CDR2 SYDVKM.

The V gene is TRBV4-1, the J gene TRBJ2-3; tentatively, D is TRBD2 (6 bases). V lost 3 bases to trimming and J lost 1 base, with 26 bases between them. CDR3 size: 20 residues. Germline V gives CDR1 MGHRA, CDR2 YSYEKL. CDR3 sequence: CASSHPRLGNGSIRTDTQYF. CDR3 sequence (DNA): TGCGCCAGCAGCCATCCAAGGCTAGGCAACGGGAGCATTCGCACAGATACGCAGTATTTT.

The V gene is TRBV3-1, the J gene TRBJ2-1; 7 bases fit TRBD2. The CDR3 is 17 residues long. Germline CDR1 is LGHDT and CDR2 is YNNKEL (reference sequence). V lost 0 bases to trimming and J lost 3 bases; unmatched junction nucleotides: 8. In DNA, the CDR3 is TGTGCCAGCAGCCAAGACGCGACGGGAGGCCTCTACAATGAGCAGTTCTTC. Amino acid sequence: CASSQDATGGLYNEQFF.

The rearrangement joins TRBV20-1 to TRBJ1-1, with 10 positions matching TRBD1. This CDR3 is 14 amino acids long. V dropped 1 base and J dropped 3; count of bases not matched to a gene: 2. Germline CDR1 is DFQATT and CDR2 is SNEGSKA (reference sequence). The CDR3 reads CSARGGQGDTEAFF. The CDR3 nucleotides are TGCAGTGCTAGAGGTGGACAGGGGGACACTGAAGCTTTCTTT.

As concerns this clonotype: A much larger clone sits a single nucleotide away, making a read error possible. The chain links TRBV6-1 to TRBJ2-5; TRBD1 agrees at 9 bases. The CDR3 loop spans 15 amino acids. Trimming removed 3 bases from V and 4 bases from J; junction bases left unmatched: 6. Looked up from germline, CDR1 is MNHNS and CDR2 is SASEGT. The CDR3 DNA is TGTGCCAGCAGTGAGTCACAGGGGGCAGGAGAGACCCAGTACTTC. It yields the protein CASSESQGAGETQYF.

This clonotype was seen repeatedly, ten times or more. The genes are TRBV7-9 and TRBJ2-7; a possible D gene is TRBD2 (6 bases). Germline V gives CDR1 SEHNR, CDR2 FQNEAQ (reference sequence). The CDR3 has 15 amino acids. The germline V and J ends were trimmed by 1 base and 2 bases, with 12 bases remaining between them. CDR3 in DNA: TGTGCCAGCAGCTTAGGCGGGGCAGGACCCTACGAGCAGTACTTC. Amino acid sequence: CASSLGGAGPYEQYF.

The J gene is TRBJ2-5, the V gene TRBV19; 13 nucleotides align to TRBD2. V lost 6 bases and J lost 5; bases outside the gene matches: 9. CDR1 LNHDA and CDR2 SQIVND come from the germline V gene (reference sequence). This CDR3 region has 16 residues. CDR3 nucleotide sequence: TGTGCCAGTAGCCCGACTAGCGGGAGGACCAGGGAGACCCAGTACTTC. It codes for CASSPTSGRTRETQYF.

This rearrangement joins TRBV4-1 to TRBJ2-1, with TRBD2 matching over 7 bases. Per germline, CDR1 MGHRA and CDR2 YSYEKL. The CDR3 is 11 residues long. V was clipped by 6 bases and J by 9 bases; unmatched bases: 2. The CDR3 nucleotides are TGCGCCAGCAGGCGGGAGAGTGAGCAGTTCTTC. Encoded protein: CASRRESEQFF.

This clonotype was counted once. The J gene is TRBJ2-3, the V gene TRBV10-3; weak D call: TRBD1 (6 bases). The CDR3 length is 14 residues. Germline V gene sequence: CDR1 ENHRY, CDR2 SYGVKD. V was shortened by 5 bases and J by 0 bases, with 9 bases between the two germline ends. This CDR3 is CAISPTGSTDTQYF. CDR3 in DNA: TGTGCCATCAGTCCTACAGGGAGCACAGATACGCAGTATTTT.

This clonotype was recorded at least ten times. DNA for the CDR3: TGTGCCAGCAGTTTAGGCGGGAGGGGAAGAGAGACCCAGTACTTC. Translated, it gives CASSLGGRGRETQYF. The chain recombines TRBV28 with TRBJ2-5; TRBD2 matches at 9 bases. The CDR3 spans 15 residues. The V gene's germline CDR1 is MDHEN and CDR2 SYDVKM. The V and J ends lost 2 bases and 4 bases, in that order; junction bases with no gene match: 5.

Ten or more counts support this clonotype. This chain joins TRBV15 and TRBJ2-1; the D gene is possibly TRBD1 (5 bases). The CDR3 extends over 16 amino acids. V was pared by 4 bases and J by 0 bases, with 13 bases between. Germline V gene lookup returns CDR1 LNHNV and CDR2 YYDKDF (reference sequence). CDR3 coding DNA: TGTGCCACCAGCACAGACAGCTTCTCCTCCTACAATGAGCAGTTCTTC. This translates into CATSTDSFSSYNEQFF.

This clonotype was seen repeatedly, ten times or more. This chain uses TRBV7-2 with TRBJ2-1, with TRBD2 matching 14 bases. This CDR3 contains 18 residues. The V segment lost 7 bases and the J segment 7 bases; nucleotides outside the gene matches: 15. Germline V gene lookup returns CDR1 SGHTA and CDR2 FQGNSA. As DNA, the CDR3 is TGTGCCAGCACCTCAGGCCCCGGGACTAGCGGGAGAATGAATGAGCAGTTCTTC. Encoded protein: CASTSGPGTSGRMNEQFF.

This clonotype was observed a few times. V and J are TRBV2 and TRBJ2-2; 9 positions match TRBD2. Germline lookup yields CDR1 SNHLY and CDR2 FYNNEI. The CDR3 has 16 amino acids. J lost 4 bases, V lost 5 bases, and 8 bases had no gene match. This CDR3 is CASSLLAGRSTGELFF. DNA of the CDR3: TGTGCCAGCAGTCTTCTAGCGGGAAGAAGCACCGGGGAGCTGTTTTTT.

This clonotype was detected many times. V gene TRBV3-1 combines with J gene TRBJ2-5; D might be TRBD2 (5 bases). The germline V gene encodes CDR1 LGHDT and CDR2 YNNKEL (reference sequence). The V and J ends lost 0 bases and 4 bases respectively, with 12 bases between them. This CDR3 spans 15 amino acids. The CDR3 DNA follows: TGTGCCAGCAGCCAAGATCTGGTAGCGAGAGAGACCCAGTACTTC. Translated, it gives CASSQDLVARETQYF.

The table lists this clonotype with many counts. The J gene is TRBJ2-3, the V gene TRBV12-3 or TRBV12-4; 13 positions match TRBD2. The CDR3 is 15 residues long. V gave up 5 bases and J gave up 1 base; unmatched junction bases: 0. CDR3: CASSTSGRGTDTQYF. CDR3 nucleotides: TGTGCCAGCAGTACTAGCGGGAGGGGCACAGATACGCAGTATTTT.

This clonotype was counted at least ten times. The chain joins TRBV2 to TRBJ2-1; D may correspond to TRBD1 or TRBD2 (5 bases each). V was cut by 5 bases and J by 10 bases, with 18 bases left in between. CDR1 SNHLY and CDR2 FYNNEI come from the germline V gene. The CDR3 consists of 14 residues. The CDR3 reads CASSLGAPGGEQFF. As DNA, the CDR3 is TGTGCCAGCAGTCTCGGGGCTCCGGGCGGGGAGCAGTTCTTC.

Many counts were recorded for this clonotype. This sequence joins TRBV30 and TRBJ1-1; D not resolved. Between the trimmed V and J ends, which lost 2 bases and 8 bases, there was a span of 9 bases. Per the germline V gene, CDR1 is GTSNPN and CDR2 is SVGIG (reference sequence). The CDR3 contains 11 residues. The CDR3 loop reads CAWSPPGEAFF. In nucleotides, the CDR3 is TGTGCCTGGAGTCCCCCGGGCGAAGCTTTCTTT. Combining the CDR3 with reference TRBV30 and TRBJ1-1 gives the whole variable domain SQTIHQWPATLVQPVGSPLSLECTVEGTSNPNLYWYRQAAGRGLQLLFYSVGIGQISSEVPQNLSASRPQDRQFILSSKKLLLSDSGFYLCAWSPPGEAFFGQGTRLTVV.

This sequence joins TRBV14 and TRBJ2-7; TRBD1 matches 7 bases. Per germline, CDR1 SGHDN and CDR2 FVKESK. The trim removed 1 base at V and 9 bases at J, leaving 6 bases unmatched. The CDR3 is 13 amino acids. CDR3 in amino acids: CASSQGGTVWQYF. The CDR3 nucleotides read TGTGCCAGCAGCCAAGGGGGGACAGTATGGCAGTACTTC.

This chain joins TRBV20-1 and TRBJ2-1; TRBD2 agrees at 7 bases. The CDR3 is made up of 13 amino acids. V lost 6 bases, J lost 8 bases, and 10 bases stayed unmatched. Germline V gene data show CDR1 as DFQATT and CDR2 as SNEGSKA (reference sequence). The CDR3: CSAPGPAGDEQFF. The CDR3 DNA sequence: TGCAGTGCCCCCGGCCCCGCGGGAGATGAGCAGTTCTTC.

The sample holds a few counts of this clonotype. The CDR3 loop reads CSARTSGRGPYEQYF. DNA for the CDR3: TGCAGTGCACGGACTAGCGGGAGGGGCCCCTACGAGCAGTACTTC. The chain combines TRBV20-1 with TRBJ2-7; 15 nucleotides match TRBD2. In germline, CDR1 is DFQATT, CDR2 SNEGSKA (reference sequence). The CDR3 loop spans 15 amino acids. V lost 6 bases to trimming and J lost 2 bases; unmatched junction nucleotides: 5.

The genes are TRBV6-2 or TRBV6-3 and TRBJ1-6; D gene ambiguous. The length of the CDR3 is 16 residues. Germline assignment: CDR1 MNHEY and CDR2 SVGEGT. V was pared by 7 bases and J by 0 bases, with 13 bases between. In DNA form, the CDR3 reads TGTGCCAGCACCACTCCTCGTAACTCCTATAATTCACCCCTCCACTTT. This encodes CASTTPRNSYNSPLHF.

With respect to this clonotype: One base away lies a much larger clone, so this may be a sequencing read error. This rearrangement joins TRBV28 to TRBJ2-7, with no clear D. Germline values: CDR1 MDHEN, CDR2 SYDVKM. The length of the CDR3 is 13 residues. The CDR3 region is CASSAWSSYVQYF. Here the CDR3 DNA reads TGTGCCAGCAGTGCGTGGAGCTCCTACGTGCAGTACTTC.

The chain has TRBV27 and TRBJ2-2; 8 nucleotides match TRBD2. In germline, CDR1 is MNHEY, CDR2 SMNVEV (reference sequence). The ends lost 2 bases at V and 2 bases at J; junction bases unmatched: 4. The CDR3 is 16 amino acids. The CDR3 loop reads CASSLVAGTNTGELFF. CDR3 sequence (DNA): TGTGCCAGCAGTTTAGTAGCGGGAACAAACACCGGGGAGCTGTTTTTT.

The chain is built from TRBV4-3 and TRBJ1-3; D may be TRBD1 (6 bases). CDR3 size: 18 residues. V dropped 0 bases and J dropped 4 bases, with 19 bases sitting between them. Germline V gives CDR1 LGHNA, CDR2 YSLEER. CDR3 nucleotides: TGCGCCAGCAGCCAAGATTTGGGCGCTGGGGGCAGAGGAAACACCATATATTTT. Amino acid sequence: CASSQDLGAGGRGNTIYF.

The sample holds a few counts of this clonotype. The chain is built from TRBV11-3 and TRBJ2-2, with 11 bases matching TRBD2. The germline gives CDR1 SGHNT, CDR2 YENEEA. CDR3 length: 21 amino acids. V dropped 5 bases and J dropped 5; count of bases not matched to a gene: 22. Here the CDR3 DNA reads TGTGCCAGCAGCCGAGGGACATTAGCGGGAGGGCCTCCACCAGGAACCGGGGAGCTGTTTTTT. As protein: CASSRGTLAGGPPPGTGELFF.

CDR3 loop: CASNLPPADEQFF. The CDR3 region has the DNA TGTGCCAGCAATTTACCCCCAGCTGATGAGCAGTTCTTC. V gene TRBV6-1 combines with J gene TRBJ2-1; no reliable D call. Germline V gives CDR1 MNHNS, CDR2 SASEGT. This CDR3 comprises 13 residues. With 7 bases removed from V and 8 bases from J, the gap between germline ends came to 15 bases.

The V call is TRBV7-3, the J call TRBJ1-4, with TRBD1 matching over 8 bases. This CDR3 has 15 residues. V gave up 4 bases and J gave up 5 bases; unmatched junction bases: 6. Germline V CDR1 and CDR2: SGHTA, FQGTGA. CDR3 sequence reads: CASSSNDRGNEKLFF. CDR3 DNA: TGTGCCAGCAGCTCGAACGACAGGGGCAATGAAAAACTGTTTTTT.

CDR3 amino acids: CASSQEELAGGGELFF. In DNA, the CDR3 is TGTGCCAGCAGCCAAGAGGAACTAGCGGGCGGCGGGGAGCTGTTTTTT. The genes are TRBV4-2 and TRBJ2-2; TRBD2 matches 9 bases. J gave up 7 bases and V 0 bases, and 6 bases lay outside the gene matches. CDR1 and CDR2 (germline): LGHNA, YNFKEQ. The CDR3 is made up of 16 amino acids.